In its sample, the clone carrying this T cell receptor beta chain was seen once. The source of the sample is a study of shared clonotypes between healthy human individuals. About the study: Used for every donor were three CD4 naive, three CD4 memory, two CD8 naive and one CD8 memory plate.

Profiled with immunoSEQ multiplex PCR; TCRdb holds only in-frame clones, not every one. The sample holds under 1,100,000 clones, more than 65% seen once. CDR1 and CDR2 from the germline V gene are MDHEN and SYDVKM. This CDR3 is 12 amino acids long. Losses at the gene ends were 9 bases for V and 6 bases for J; bases not matched to a gene: 5. This TCR derives from a man aged 18 to 35 in good health. The sample comprised memory CD4+ T cells sorted from blood. Subset noted: CD45RA-negative fraction. The chain recombines TRBV28 with TRBJ1-2, with TRBD1 matching over 9 bases. As DNA, the CDR3 is TGTGCCAGTTATGGGACAGGGAATGGCTACACCTTC. Its translation: CASYGTGNGYTF.